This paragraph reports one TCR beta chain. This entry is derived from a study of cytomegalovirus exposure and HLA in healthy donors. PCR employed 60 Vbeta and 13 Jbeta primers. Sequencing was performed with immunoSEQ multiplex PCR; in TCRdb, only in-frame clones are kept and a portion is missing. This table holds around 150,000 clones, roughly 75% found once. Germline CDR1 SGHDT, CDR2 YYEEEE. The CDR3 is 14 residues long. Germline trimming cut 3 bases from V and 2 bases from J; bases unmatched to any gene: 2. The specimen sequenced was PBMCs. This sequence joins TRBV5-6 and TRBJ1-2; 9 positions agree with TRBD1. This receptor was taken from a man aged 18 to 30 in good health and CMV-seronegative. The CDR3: CASSWDRENYGYTF. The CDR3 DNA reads TGTGCCAGCAGCTGGGACAGGGAGAACTATGGCTACACCTTC.